This is a list of T cell receptor beta chains from one sample in a study of blood T cell repertoires in COVID-19. The assay was immunoSEQ multiplex PCR, and TCRdb's table has in-frame clones only and misses some. The top ten clones hold about 15% of a sample with roughly 100,000 clones, around 87% of them seen once. Specimen: peripheral blood. Receptors were obtained from a man over 45 with acute or convalescent COVID-19. CDR3s include the opening cysteine and the closing phenylalanine or tryptophan. Fields, in order: J gene, V gene, CDR3 protein.

TRBJ2-3 | TRBV5-1 | CASSRGLAGGDDTQYF
TRBJ2-7 | TRBV28 | CASSLTGGHYEQYF
TRBJ1-6 | TRBV7-9 | CASSLAGGQSSPLHF
TRBJ2-1 | TRBV4-2 | CASSLGTSGSFREQFF
TRBJ2-2 | TRBV30 | CAWDYTGELFF
TRBJ2-7 | TRBV30 | CAWSPPVPYYEQYF
TRBJ2-2 | TRBV4-1 | CASSHLIRDRDTGELFF
TRBJ2-2 | TRBV7-9 | CASGATGELFF
TRBJ1-5 | TRBV27 | CASSLTGMNQPQHF
TRBJ2-7 | TRBV29-1 | CSVRTTSGSYEQYF
TRBJ1-3 | TRBV4-1 | CASSQGPGSGNTIYF
TRBJ2-7 | TRBV5-1 | CASSSTPGGLSYEQYF
TRBJ2-7 | TRBV10-3 | CAIRGDSSSYEQYF
TRBJ2-3 | TRBV5-1 | CASSGTGGDTQYF
TRBJ1-2 | TRBV5-3 | CARSLTETGRGYTF
TRBJ2-7 | TRBV6-5 | CASSYGQGVRKQYF
TRBJ1-4 | TRBV28 | CASSLQLGQGGFF
TRBJ1-6 | TRBV29-1 | CSVGTGTDNSPLHF
TRBJ2-2 | TRBV7-9 | CASSPIRLAGGIGELFF
TRBJ2-1 | TRBV6-6 | CASSPIGVGGNEQFF
TRBJ1-1 | TRBV27 | CASSKQGRRDEAFF
TRBJ1-5 | TRBV25-1 | CASSESSRGQPQHF
TRBJ2-7 | TRBV2 | CASSVDSYEQYF
TRBJ2-7 | TRBV7-2 | CASSFNTNYEQYF
TRBJ1-6 | TRBV27 | CASSFRQENSPLHF
TRBJ1-1 | TRBV19 | CASGRFEAFF
TRBJ2-1 | TRBV30 | CAWRTGTGIISVSYNEQFF